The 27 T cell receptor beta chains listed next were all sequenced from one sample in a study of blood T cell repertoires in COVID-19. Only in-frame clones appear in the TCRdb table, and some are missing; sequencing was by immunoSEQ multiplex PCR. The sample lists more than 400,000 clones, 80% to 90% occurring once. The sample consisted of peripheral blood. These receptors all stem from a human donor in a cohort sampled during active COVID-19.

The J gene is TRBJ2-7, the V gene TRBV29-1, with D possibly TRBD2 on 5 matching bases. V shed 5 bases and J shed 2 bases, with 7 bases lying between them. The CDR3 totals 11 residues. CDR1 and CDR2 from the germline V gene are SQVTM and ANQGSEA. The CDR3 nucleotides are TGCAGCGTTACCGGGACCTACGAGCAGTACTTC. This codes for CSVTGTYEQYF.

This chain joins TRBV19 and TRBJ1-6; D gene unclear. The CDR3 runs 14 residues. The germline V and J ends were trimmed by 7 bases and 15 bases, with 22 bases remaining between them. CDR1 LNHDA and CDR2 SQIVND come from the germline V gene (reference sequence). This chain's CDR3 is CASTGYDALGLLHF. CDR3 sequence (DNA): TGTGCCAGTACAGGCTACGATGCTCTGGGCCTCCTCCACTTT.

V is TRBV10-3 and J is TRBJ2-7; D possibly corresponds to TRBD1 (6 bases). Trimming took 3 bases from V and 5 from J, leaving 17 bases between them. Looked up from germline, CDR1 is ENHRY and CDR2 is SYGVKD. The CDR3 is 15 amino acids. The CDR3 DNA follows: TGTGCCATCAGTGATAAAGGTCCAGGGGTCCACGAGCAGTACTTC. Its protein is CAISDKGPGVHEQYF.

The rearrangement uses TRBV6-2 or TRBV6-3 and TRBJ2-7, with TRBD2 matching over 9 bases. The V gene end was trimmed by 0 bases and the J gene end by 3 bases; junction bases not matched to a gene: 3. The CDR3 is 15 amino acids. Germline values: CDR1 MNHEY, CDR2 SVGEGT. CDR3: CASSYSNSGGYEQYF. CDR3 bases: TGTGCCAGCAGTTACTCAAATAGCGGGGGCTACGAGCAGTACTTC.

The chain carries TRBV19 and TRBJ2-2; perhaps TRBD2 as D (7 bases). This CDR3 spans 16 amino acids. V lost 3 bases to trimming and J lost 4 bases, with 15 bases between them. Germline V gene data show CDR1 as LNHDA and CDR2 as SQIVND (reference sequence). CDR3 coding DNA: TGTGCCAGTAGTATTATCGGGGGGCGCGGCACCGGGGAGCTGTTTTTT. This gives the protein CASSIIGGRGTGELFF.

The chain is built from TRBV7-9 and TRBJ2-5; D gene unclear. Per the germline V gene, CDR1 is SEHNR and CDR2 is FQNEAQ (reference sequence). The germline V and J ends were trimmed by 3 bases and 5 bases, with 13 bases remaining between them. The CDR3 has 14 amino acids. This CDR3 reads CASSFPLLRETQYF. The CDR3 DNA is TGTGCCAGCAGCTTCCCCCTCTTGCGGGAGACCCAGTACTTC. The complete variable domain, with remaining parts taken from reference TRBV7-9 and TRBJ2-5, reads DTGVSQNPRHKITKRGQNVTFRCDPISEHNRLYWYRQTLGQGPEFLTYFQNEAQLEKSRLLSDRFSAERPKGSFSTLEIQRTEQGDSAMYLCASSFPLLRETQYFGPGTRLLVL.

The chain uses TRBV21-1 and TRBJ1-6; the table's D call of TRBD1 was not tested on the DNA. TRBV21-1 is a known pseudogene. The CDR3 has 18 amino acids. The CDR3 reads CASSAHRDYGTGCTPLHF. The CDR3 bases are TGTGCCAGCAGCGCCCATAGGGATTACGGGACAGGGTGTACACCCCTCCACTTT.

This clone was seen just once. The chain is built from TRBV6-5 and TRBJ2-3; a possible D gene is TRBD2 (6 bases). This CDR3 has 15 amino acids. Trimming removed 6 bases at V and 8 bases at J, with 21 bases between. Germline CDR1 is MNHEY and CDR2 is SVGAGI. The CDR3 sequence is CASSVRGIDRGTQYF. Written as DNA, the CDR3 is TGTGCCAGCAGCGTCCGCGGGATAGACCGGGGTACGCAGTATTTT.

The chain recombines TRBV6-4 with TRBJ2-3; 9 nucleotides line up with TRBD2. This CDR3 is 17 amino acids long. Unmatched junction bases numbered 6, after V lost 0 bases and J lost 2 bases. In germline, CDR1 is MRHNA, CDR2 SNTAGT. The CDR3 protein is CASSDSGASGNTDTQYF. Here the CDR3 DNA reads TGTGCCAGCAGTGACTCCGGGGCTAGCGGGAACACAGATACGCAGTATTTT.

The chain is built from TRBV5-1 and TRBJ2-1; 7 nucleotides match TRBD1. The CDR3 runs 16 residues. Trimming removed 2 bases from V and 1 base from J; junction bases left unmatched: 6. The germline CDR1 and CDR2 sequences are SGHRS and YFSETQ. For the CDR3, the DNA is TGCGCCAGCAGCTTCGACAGGGCCGCGTCCTACAATGAGCAGTTCTTC. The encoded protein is CASSFDRAASYNEQFF.

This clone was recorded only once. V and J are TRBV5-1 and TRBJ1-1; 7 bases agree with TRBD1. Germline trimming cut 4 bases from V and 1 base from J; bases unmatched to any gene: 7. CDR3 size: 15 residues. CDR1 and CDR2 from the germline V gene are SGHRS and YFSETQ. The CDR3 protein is CASSTRQGGNTEAFF. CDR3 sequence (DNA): TGCGCCAGCAGCACTAGACAGGGTGGGAACACTGAAGCTTTCTTT.

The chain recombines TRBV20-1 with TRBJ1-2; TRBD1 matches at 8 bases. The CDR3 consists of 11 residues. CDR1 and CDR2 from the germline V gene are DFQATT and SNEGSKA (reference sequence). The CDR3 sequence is CRSDRAYGYTF. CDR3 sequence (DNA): TGCAGGTCGGACAGGGCCTATGGCTACACCTTC.

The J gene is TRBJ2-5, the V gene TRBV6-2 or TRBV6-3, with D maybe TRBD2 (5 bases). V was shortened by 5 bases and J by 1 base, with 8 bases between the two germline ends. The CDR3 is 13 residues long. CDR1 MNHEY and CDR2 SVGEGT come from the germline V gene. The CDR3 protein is CASSLDFQETQYF. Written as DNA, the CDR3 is TGTGCCAGCAGTCTGGACTTCCAAGAGACCCAGTACTTC.

This CDR3 is CASSERQGILDEQYF. In DNA form, the CDR3 reads TGTGCCAGCAGCGAGAGACAGGGAATTCTCGACGAGCAGTACTTC. The chain recombines TRBV9 with TRBJ2-7; 7 nucleotides align to TRBD1. This CDR3 contains 15 residues. CDR1 is SGDLS and CDR2 is YYNGEE in the germline V gene. After removal of 3 bases from V and 5 bases from J, the junction contained 11 bases not matched to a gene.

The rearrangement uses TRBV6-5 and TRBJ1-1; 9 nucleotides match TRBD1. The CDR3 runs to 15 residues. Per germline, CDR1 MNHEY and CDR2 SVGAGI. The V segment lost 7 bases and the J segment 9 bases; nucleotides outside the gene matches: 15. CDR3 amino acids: CASNRDRARGGQAFF. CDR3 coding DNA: TGTGCCAGCAACCGGGACAGGGCCCGCGGGGGTCAAGCTTTCTTT.

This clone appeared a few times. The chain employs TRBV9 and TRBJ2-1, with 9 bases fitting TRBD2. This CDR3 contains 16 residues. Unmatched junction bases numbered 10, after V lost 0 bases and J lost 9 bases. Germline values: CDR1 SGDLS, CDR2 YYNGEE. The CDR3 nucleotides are TGTGCCAGCAGCGTAGCCTCCCTAGCGGGAATTGCTGAGCAGTTCTTC. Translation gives CASSVASLAGIAEQFF.

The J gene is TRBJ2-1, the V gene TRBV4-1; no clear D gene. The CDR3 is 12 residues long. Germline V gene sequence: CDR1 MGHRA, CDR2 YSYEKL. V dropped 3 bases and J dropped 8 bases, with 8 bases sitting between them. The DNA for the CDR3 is TGCGCCAGCAGCCAGTCCGAGTATGAGCAGTTCTTC. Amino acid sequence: CASSQSEYEQFF.

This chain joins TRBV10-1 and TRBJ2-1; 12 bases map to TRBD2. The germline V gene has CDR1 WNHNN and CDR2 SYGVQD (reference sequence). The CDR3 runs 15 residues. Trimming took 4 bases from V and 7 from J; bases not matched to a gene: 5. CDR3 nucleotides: TGCGCCAGCAGTGTGACTAGCGGGAGAGGGAATGAGCAGTTCTTC. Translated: CASSVTSGRGNEQFF.

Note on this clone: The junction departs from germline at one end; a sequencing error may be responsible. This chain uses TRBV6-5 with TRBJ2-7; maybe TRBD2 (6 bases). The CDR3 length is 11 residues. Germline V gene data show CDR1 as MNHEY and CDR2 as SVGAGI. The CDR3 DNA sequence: TGTGCCAGCAGTAAAATACCGGGAGCCGACTTC. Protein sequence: CASSKIPGADF.

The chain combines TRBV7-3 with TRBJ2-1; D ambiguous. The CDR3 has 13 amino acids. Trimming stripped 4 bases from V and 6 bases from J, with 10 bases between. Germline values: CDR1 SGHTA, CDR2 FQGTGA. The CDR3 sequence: CASSSSTGNEQFF. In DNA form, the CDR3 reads TGTGCCAGCAGCTCTTCGACTGGCAATGAGCAGTTCTTC.

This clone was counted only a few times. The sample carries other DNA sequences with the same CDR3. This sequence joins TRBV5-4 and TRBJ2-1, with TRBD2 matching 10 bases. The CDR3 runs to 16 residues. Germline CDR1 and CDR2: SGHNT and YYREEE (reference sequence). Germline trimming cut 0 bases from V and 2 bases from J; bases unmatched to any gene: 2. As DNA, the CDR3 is TGTGCCAGCAGCTTGGGACTAGCGGGCACCTACAATGAGCAGTTCTTC. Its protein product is CASSLGLAGTYNEQFF.

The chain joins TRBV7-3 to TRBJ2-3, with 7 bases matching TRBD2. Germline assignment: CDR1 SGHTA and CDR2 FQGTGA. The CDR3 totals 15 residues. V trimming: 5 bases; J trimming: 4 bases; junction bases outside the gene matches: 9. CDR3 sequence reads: CASSPGGRNADTQYF. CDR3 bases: TGTGCCAGCAGCCCCGGCGGGAGAAACGCAGATACGCAGTATTTT.

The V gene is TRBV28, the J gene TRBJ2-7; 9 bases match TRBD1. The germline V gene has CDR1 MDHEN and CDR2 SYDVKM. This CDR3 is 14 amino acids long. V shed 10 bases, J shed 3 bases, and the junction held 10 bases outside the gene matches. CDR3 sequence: CAIADRGDRYEQYF. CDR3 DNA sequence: TGTGCCATCGCCGACAGGGGGGACCGCTACGAGCAGTACTTC.

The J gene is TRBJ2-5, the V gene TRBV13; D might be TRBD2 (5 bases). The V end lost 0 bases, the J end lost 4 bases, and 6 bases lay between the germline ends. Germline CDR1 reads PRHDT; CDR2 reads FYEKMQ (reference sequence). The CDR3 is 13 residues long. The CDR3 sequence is CASSLGAGETQYF. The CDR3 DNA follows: TGTGCCAGCAGCTTAGGGGCGGGAGAGACCCAGTACTTC. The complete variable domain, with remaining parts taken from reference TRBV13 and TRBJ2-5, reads AAGVIQSPRHLIKEKRETATLKCYPIPRHDTVYWYQQGPGQDPQFLISFYEKMQSDKGSIPDRFSAQQFSDYHSELNMSSLELGDSALYFCASSLGAGETQYFGPGTRLLVL.

The CDR3 loop is CASLRDTTYEQYF. The CDR3, as DNA: TGTGCCAGCTTGCGGGATACTACCTACGAGCAGTACTTC. This sequence joins TRBV2 and TRBJ2-7; D may be TRBD2 (6 bases). Between the trimmed V and J ends, which lost 8 bases and 2 bases, there was a span of 13 bases. This CDR3 is 13 amino acids long. In germline, CDR1 is SNHLY, CDR2 FYNNEI. The variable domain in full, completed from reference TRBV2 and TRBJ2-7, reads EPEVTQTPSHQVTQMGQEVILRCVPISNHLYFYWYRQILGQKVEFLVSFYNNEISEKSEIFDDQFSVERPDGSNFTLKIRSTKLEDSAMYFCASLRDTTYEQYFGPGTRLTVT.

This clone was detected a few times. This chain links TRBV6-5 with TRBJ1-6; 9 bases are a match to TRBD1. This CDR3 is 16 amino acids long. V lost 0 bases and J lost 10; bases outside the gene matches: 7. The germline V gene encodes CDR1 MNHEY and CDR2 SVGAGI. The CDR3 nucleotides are TGTGCCAGCAGTTACTCGTGGGGACAGGGAAGATCACCCCTCCACTTT. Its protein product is CASSYSWGQGRSPLHF.

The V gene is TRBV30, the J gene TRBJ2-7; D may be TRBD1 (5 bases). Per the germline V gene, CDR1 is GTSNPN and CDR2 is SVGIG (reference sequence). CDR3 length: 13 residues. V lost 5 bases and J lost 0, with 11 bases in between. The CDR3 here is CAWGLGVSYEQYF. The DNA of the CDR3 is TGTGCCTGGGGCCTAGGGGTCTCCTACGAGCAGTACTTC.